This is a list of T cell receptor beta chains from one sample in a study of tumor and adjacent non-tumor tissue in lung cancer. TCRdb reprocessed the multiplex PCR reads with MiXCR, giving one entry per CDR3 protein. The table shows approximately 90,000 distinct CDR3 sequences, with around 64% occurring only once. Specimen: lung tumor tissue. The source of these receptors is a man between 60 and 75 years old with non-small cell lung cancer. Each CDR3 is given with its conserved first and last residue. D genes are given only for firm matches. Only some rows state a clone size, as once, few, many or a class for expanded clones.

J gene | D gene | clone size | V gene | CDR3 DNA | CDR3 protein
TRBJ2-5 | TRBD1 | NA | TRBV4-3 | TGCGCCAGCAGCCATGAGGACAGGGGAGGGACCCAGTATTTC | CASSHEDRGGTQYF
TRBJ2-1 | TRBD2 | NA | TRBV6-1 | TGTGCCAGCAGAACTAGCGGGAGGTCCGATGAACGGTTCTTC | CASRTSGRSDERFF
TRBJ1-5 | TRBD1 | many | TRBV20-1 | TGCAGTGCTAGAAAGACAGGGGGCGAACAGCCCCAGCATTTT | CSARKTGGEQPQHF
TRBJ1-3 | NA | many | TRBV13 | TGTGCCAGCAGCATAAGGGCAAGTGGAAACACCATATATTTT | CASSIRASGNTIYF
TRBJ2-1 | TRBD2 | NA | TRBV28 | TGTGCCAGCAGTAAGGGACTAGCTTGGAGTGAGCAGTTCTTC | CASSKGLAWSEQFF
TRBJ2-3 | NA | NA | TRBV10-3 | TGTGCCATCAGTAACGCAGATACGCAGTATTTT | CAISNADTQYF
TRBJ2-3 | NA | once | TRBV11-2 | TGTGCCAGCAGCTTTGAATGTGGGGGGAGAAATACGCAGTATTTT | CASSFECGGRNTQYF
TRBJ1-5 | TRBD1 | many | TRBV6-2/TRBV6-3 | TGTGCCAGCAGCCGAAGGGGGCTTCGCAATCAGCCCCAGCATTTT | CASSRRGLRNQPQHF
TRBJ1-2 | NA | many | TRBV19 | TGTGCCAGTAGTATAATTAGACACCCCGAGGGGAACTATGGCTACACCTTC | CASSIIRHPEGNYGYTF
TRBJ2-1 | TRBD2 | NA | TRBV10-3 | TGTGCCATCAGTGTGACTAGCGGGGGCCATAATGAGCAGTTCTTC | CAISVTSGGHNEQFF
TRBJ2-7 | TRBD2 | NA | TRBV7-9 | TGTGCCAGCAGCTTAGGAGGGACTAGCGGGGTGAGAGAGCAGTACTTC | CASSLGGTSGVREQYF
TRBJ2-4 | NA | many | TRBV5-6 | TGTGCCAGCAGCTTTTCTAGCACGACCAAAAACATTCAGTACTTC | CASSFSSTTKNIQYF
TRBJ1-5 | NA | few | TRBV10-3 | TGTGCCATCTCGACAGACTACGATCAGCCCCAGCATTTT | CAISTDYDQPQHF
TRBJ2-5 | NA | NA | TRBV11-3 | TGTGCCAGCAGTTTAGGGAGCAGGACAGTCGAAGAGATCCAGTACTTC | CASSLGSRTVEEIQYF
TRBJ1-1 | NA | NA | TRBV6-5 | TGTGCCAGCAGACGCGACCGGACGGCTTTCTTC | CASRRDRTAFF
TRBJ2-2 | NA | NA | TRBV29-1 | TGCAACGTCAGTCCACTGACGAACACCGGGGAGCTGTCTTTT | CNVSPLTNTGELSF
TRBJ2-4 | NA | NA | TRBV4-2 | TGTGCCAGCCAAGATGCGGTCCCCCCAGCGAACATTCAGTACTTC | CASQDAVPPANIQYF
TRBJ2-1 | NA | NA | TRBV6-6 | TGTATCAGCAGTTATTTTGCAGGGACGGACAATGAGCAGTTCTTC | CISSYFAGTDNEQFF
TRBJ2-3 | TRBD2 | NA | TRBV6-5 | TGTGCCAGCAGTAGAGTGGCGGGGGACACAGATACGCAGTATTTT | CASSRVAGDTDTQYF
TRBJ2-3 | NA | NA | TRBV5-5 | TGTGCCAGCAGCTTGGATGGACGCACAGATATGCAGTGTTTT | CASSLDGRTDMQCF
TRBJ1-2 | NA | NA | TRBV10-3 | TGTGCCATCAGTGAGGGTCGGGACGGGAGGGGCTACACCTTC | CAISEGRDGRGYTF
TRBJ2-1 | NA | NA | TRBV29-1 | TGCAGCGTTGTTCCTTTTCGGGGTGGGGACAAAGAGCAGTTCTTC | CSVVPFRGGDKEQFF
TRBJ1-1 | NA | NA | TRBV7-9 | TGTGCCAGCAAAAAAGGGAGCACCGAAGCTTTCTTT | CASKKGSTEAFF